These 18 T cell receptor beta chains originate from one sample sequenced in a study of T cells in localized non-small cell lung cancer. Data came from immunoSEQ multiplex PCR; TCRdb stores just in-frame clones and leaves some out. The data contain approximately 10,000 clones, roughly four fifths of them singletons. The material was peripheral blood mononuclear cells, obtained before any cancer treatment. The source is a female donor older than 55 with stage II lung adenocarcinoma.

V and J are TRBV4-1 and TRBJ1-1; tentative D call: TRBD1 (5 bases). Trimming left V 0 bases short and J 8 bases short, with 10 bases between. The CDR3 length is 13 residues. Germline V CDR1 and CDR2: MGHRA, YSYEKL. CDR3 DNA: TGCGCCAGCAGCCAAGATGACAGACTGGAAGCTTTCTTT. It yields the protein CASSQDDRLEAFF.

This clone was seen only once. J is TRBJ2-5 and V is TRBV14; maybe TRBD2 (6 bases). This CDR3 contains 15 residues. CDR1 SGHDN and CDR2 FVKESK come from the germline V gene. Trimming removed 0 bases from V and 2 bases from J, with 10 bases in between. CDR3 sequence reads: CASSQDISGQETQYF. The CDR3 DNA reads as TGTGCCAGCAGCCAAGATATTAGCGGACAAGAGACCCAGTACTTC.

This sequence joins TRBV30 and TRBJ1-5; D is ambiguous. The V gene's germline CDR1 is GTSNPN and CDR2 SVGIG (reference sequence). CDR3 length: 14 residues. The V and J ends lost 0 bases and 0 bases respectively, with 6 bases between them. The CDR3 DNA reads TGTGCCTGGAGTGTCGATTTTAGCAATCAGCCCCAGCATTTT. This codes for CAWSVDFSNQPQHF. Combining the CDR3 with reference TRBV30 and TRBJ1-5 gives the whole variable domain SQTIHQWPATLVQPVGSPLSLECTVEGTSNPNLYWYRQAAGRGLQLLFYSVGIGQISSEVPQNLSASRPQDRQFILSSKKLLLSDSGFYLCAWSVDFSNQPQHFGDGTRLSIL.

This clone is a singleton in its sample. J is TRBJ2-7 and V is TRBV11-1; 11 nucleotides align to TRBD2. Germline CDR1 SGHAT, CDR2 FQDESV (reference sequence). CDR3 length equals 15 residues. V shed 5 bases, J shed 0 bases, and the junction held 3 bases outside the gene matches. The CDR3 is CASSRGLAASYEQYF. The CDR3 region has the DNA TGTGCCAGCAGCCGGGGACTAGCGGCCTCCTACGAGCAGTACTTC. The variable domain in full, with the rest retrieved from reference TRBV11-1 and TRBJ2-7, is EAEVAQSPRYKITEKSQAVAFWCDPISGHATLYWYRQILGQGPELLVQFQDESVVDDSQLPKDRFSAERLKGVDSTLKIQPAELGDSAMYLCASSRGLAASYEQYFGPGTRLTVT.

The chain combines TRBV6-5 with TRBJ2-7; 8 bases line up with TRBD2. Trimming removed 2 bases from V and 6 bases from J; junction bases left unmatched: 6. Germline V gives CDR1 MNHEY, CDR2 SVGAGI. There are 14 residues in the CDR3. The CDR3 DNA reads TGTGCCAGCAGTTACGCGGGGGGATTGGGCGAGCAGTACTTC. Amino acid sequence: CASSYAGGLGEQYF.

The V and J genes are TRBV18 and TRBJ1-5, with D tentatively TRBD1 (6 bases). The length of the CDR3 is 14 residues. Germline CDR1 is KGHSH and CDR2 is LQKENI. Deletions cut 1 base from V and 6 bases from J, with 10 bases between. CDR3 in amino acids: CASSPQGVGQPQHF. The CDR3 DNA follows: TGTGCCAGCTCACCACAGGGGGTCGGTCAGCCCCAGCATTTT.

This clone appeared a few times. The V and J genes are TRBV9 and TRBJ2-1; unclear D gene. Trimming removed 4 bases from V and 15 bases from J, with 17 bases in between. CDR3 size: 12 residues. Germline CDR1 reads SGDLS; CDR2 reads YYNGEE. CDR3 loop: CASSLDSERPFF. Written as DNA, the CDR3 is TGTGCCAGCAGCTTAGACTCCGAGAGGCCGTTCTTC.

CDR3 coding DNA: TGCGCCAGCAGCCAAGGACAGGGGTATAATTCACCCCTCCACTTT. Translating gives CASSQGQGYNSPLHF. The chain recombines TRBV4-3 with TRBJ1-6, with 8 bases matching TRBD1. This CDR3 is built from 15 residues. V gave up 1 base and J gave up 4 bases; unmatched junction bases: 0. Germline values: CDR1 LGHNA, CDR2 YSLEER.

The chain is built from TRBV7-3 and TRBJ2-1; maybe TRBD1 (5 bases). The V and J ends lost 5 bases and 5 bases respectively, with 13 bases between them. The CDR3 contains 14 residues. Germline CDR1 is SGHTA and CDR2 is FQGTGA. The CDR3 DNA reads TGTGCCAGCAGCCCGCCCCTAGGGGACAATGAGCAGTTCTTC. Translating gives CASSPPLGDNEQFF.

This clone was observed a few times. The chain employs TRBV10-2 and TRBJ2-7; D possibly corresponds to TRBD1 (5 bases). CDR1 and CDR2 (germline): WSHSY, SAAADI. V was cut by 7 bases and J by 3 bases, with 13 bases left in between. The CDR3 runs to 13 residues. CDR3 sequence reads: CASNQDTLYEQYF. Here the CDR3 DNA reads TGCGCCAGCAATCAGGACACGCTCTACGAGCAGTACTTC.

V gene TRBV7-3 combines with J gene TRBJ2-5; D gene ambiguous. V shed 5 bases and J shed 1 base, with 2 bases lying between them. The V gene's germline CDR1 is SGHTA and CDR2 FQGTGA. There are 11 residues in the CDR3. CDR3 region: CASSPQETQYF. CDR3 DNA sequence: TGTGCCAGCAGCCCCCAAGAGACCCAGTACTTC.

This chain connects TRBV9 to TRBJ2-2; the match to TRBD2 covers 14 bases. With 4 bases clipped from V and 4 bases from J, the junction kept 6 bases outside the gene matches. The CDR3 length is 17 residues. Germline CDR1 SGDLS, CDR2 YYNGEE. DNA for the CDR3: TGTGCCAGCAGCCCCCGGACTAGCGGGGGGATCACCGGGGAGCTGTTTTTT. It yields the protein CASSPRTSGGITGELFF. Variable domain in full (rest from reference TRBV9 and TRBJ2-2): DSGVTQTPKHLITATGQRVTLRCSPRSGDLSVYWYQQSLDQGLQFLIQYYNGEERAKGNILERFSAQQFPDLHSELNLSSLELGDSALYFCASSPRTSGGITGELFFGEGSRLTVL.

The V call is TRBV28, the J call TRBJ2-7; either TRBD1 or TRBD2 may fit D (5 bases each). Germline CDR1 MDHEN, CDR2 SYDVKM. Trimming took 5 bases from V and 3 from J, leaving 17 bases between them. The CDR3 runs to 15 residues. Here the CDR3 reads CASSPAGTESYEQYF. The CDR3 DNA reads as TGTGCCAGCAGTCCGGCCGGGACCGAGAGCTACGAGCAGTACTTC.

The chain links TRBV10-1 to TRBJ1-1; a weak D match, TRBD1 (6 bases). The germline V gene has CDR1 WNHNN and CDR2 SYGVQD (reference sequence). The germline V and J ends were trimmed by 8 bases and 5 bases, with 18 bases remaining between them. The CDR3 totals 14 residues. CDR3 DNA: TGCGCCAGCCTCCGGGGGCAGGGAGGGACTGAAGCTTTCTTT. Encoded protein: CASLRGQGGTEAFF.

This clone has a handful of counts. The rearrangement links TRBV6-6 to TRBJ1-5; D is unclear. Germline CDR1 and CDR2: MNHNY and SVGAGI (reference sequence). There are 16 residues in the CDR3. V lost 5 bases, J lost 0 bases, and 14 bases lay in between. The CDR3 sequence is CASSLRRSNSNQPQHF. CDR3 coding DNA: TGTGCCAGCAGTCTAAGGAGATCGAATAGCAATCAGCCCCAGCATTTT.

The genes are TRBV28 and TRBJ1-2; 10 bases line up with TRBD1. The J segment lost 5 bases and the V segment lost 1 base, leaving 7 bases of the junction unmatched. The CDR3 spans 16 residues. Germline V lookup: CDR1 MDHEN, CDR2 SYDVKM. The CDR3 reads CASSLSGTGVKYGYTF. The CDR3 DNA reads TGTGCCAGCAGTTTATCGGGGACAGGGGTAAAATATGGCTACACCTTC.

This chain joins TRBV6-6 and TRBJ2-1; the match to TRBD2 covers 7 bases. V lost 6 bases and J lost 0; bases outside the gene matches: 5. The length of the CDR3 is 15 residues. Germline CDR1 is MNHNY and CDR2 is SVGAGI (reference sequence). The CDR3 spells CASRGLGSSYNEQFF. The DNA of the CDR3 is TGTGCCAGCAGAGGACTAGGAAGCTCCTACAATGAGCAGTTCTTC.

The rearrangement links TRBV7-3 to TRBJ2-3; TRBD1 agrees at 8 bases. J gave up 4 bases and V 4 bases, and 7 bases lay outside the gene matches. Germline CDR1 is SGHTA and CDR2 is FQGTGA. The CDR3 loop spans 15 amino acids. The chain's CDR3 is CASSSQGASSDTQYF. The CDR3 coding sequence is TGTGCCAGCAGCTCCCAGGGGGCGTCGTCAGATACGCAGTATTTT.